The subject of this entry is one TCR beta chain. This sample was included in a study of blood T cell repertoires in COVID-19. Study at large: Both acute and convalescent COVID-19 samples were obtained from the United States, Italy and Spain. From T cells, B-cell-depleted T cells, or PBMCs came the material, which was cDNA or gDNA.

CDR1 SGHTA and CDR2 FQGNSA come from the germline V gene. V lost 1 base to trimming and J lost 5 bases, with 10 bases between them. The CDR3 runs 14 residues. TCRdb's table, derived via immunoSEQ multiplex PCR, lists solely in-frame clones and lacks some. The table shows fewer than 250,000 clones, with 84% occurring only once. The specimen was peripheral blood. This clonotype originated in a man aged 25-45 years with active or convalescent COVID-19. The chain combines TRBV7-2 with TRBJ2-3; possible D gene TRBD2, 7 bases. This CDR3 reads CASSLGGGEDTQYF. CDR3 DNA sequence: TGTGCCAGCAGCTTAGGGGGGGGCGAAGATACGCAGTATTTT.